The clone carrying this T cell receptor (beta chain) was seen only a few times. These data are taken from a study of T cells after yellow fever vaccination. Making TCR cDNA involved 5'RACE template switching, which added UMIs and a universal primer site. TCRdb called the 5' RACE reads again in MiXCR, with one record for every CDR3 protein. The sample has approximately 580,000 distinct CDR3 sequences; about a sixth are singletons. With 5 bases removed from V and 3 bases from J, the gap between germline ends came to 13 bases. The CDR3 contains 14 residues. Germline CDR1 SGHTA, CDR2 FQGNSA. The source material was PBMCs, sampled around 5 days after the first yellow fever vaccination. The sequence derives from a man aged 18 to 30 who received the YFV17D yellow fever vaccine. The rearrangement uses TRBV7-2 and TRBJ2-5; D not certain. The CDR3 here is CASSPTRLEETQYF. The CDR3 DNA reads as TGTGCCAGCAGCCCAACTCGGCTAGAAGAGACCCAGTACTTC.